A selection of T cell receptor beta chains follows, all from one sample in a study of T cell responses to AZD1222 COVID-19 vaccine. Only in-frame clones appear in the TCRdb table, and some are missing; sequencing was by immunoSEQ multiplex PCR. The table records under 200,000 clones, around nine tenths of them present only once. The sequences come from peripheral blood, collected 28 days after the second AZD1222 dose. Every receptor here comes from an adult who received the AZD1222 COVID-19 vaccine. Both conserved end residues are part of each CDR3. Each record gives: D gene, J gene, clone size, V gene, CDR3 protein, CDR3 DNA. D genes are given only for firm matches. The size entry is marked missing in some rows and otherwise reads once, few, many or a size class.

NA,TRBJ2-3,NA,TRBV12-3/TRBV12-4,CASRMSITDTQYF,TGTGCCAGCAGGATGTCGATCACAGATACGCAGTATTTT
TRBD1,TRBJ2-7,NA,TRBV18,CASSPPSGQEAEQYF,TGTGCCAGCTCACCTCCGTCGGGACAGGAAGCCGAGCAGTACTTC
NA,TRBJ2-1,NA,TRBV28,CASSYIAAYNEQFF,TGTGCCAGCAGTTATATCGCAGCCTACAATGAGCAGTTCTTC
NA,TRBJ2-3,NA,TRBV9,CASSIDHLVLGRDTQYF,TGTGCCAGCAGTATCGACCATCTTGTCCTTGGGCGTGATACGCAGTATTTT
NA,TRBJ1-3,NA,TRBV27,CASSFTGPGNTIYF,TGTGCCAGCAGTTTTACAGGTCCTGGAAACACCATATATTTT
NA,TRBJ2-6,NA,TRBV5-1,CASSSDASSGANVLTF,TGCGCCAGCAGCTCCGACGCCTCCTCTGGGGCCAACGTCCTGACTTTC
NA,TRBJ1-1,NA,TRBV7-2,CASSLFAGTNTEAFF,TGTGCCAGCAGCTTATTTGCCGGGACCAACACTGAAGCTTTCTTT
NA,TRBJ1-4,NA,TRBV10-3,CAISERVQGTNEKLFF,TGTGCCATCAGTGAGAGGGTACAGGGAACTAATGAAAAACTGTTTTTT
TRBD1,TRBJ2-7,NA,TRBV30,CAWKGQPYEQYF,TGTGCCTGGAAGGGACAGCCGTACGAGCAGTACTTC
NA,TRBJ2-5,NA,TRBV2,CASKPLGGGAQETQYF,TGTGCCAGCAAGCCTCTCGGGGGAGGAGCACAAGAGACCCAGTACTTC
NA,TRBJ2-2,once,TRBV7-3,CASSPNTGELFF,TGTGCCAGCAGCCCTAACACCGGGGAGCTGTTTTTT
NA,TRBJ1-1,NA,TRBV10-3,CAIKNADGATGAFF,TGTGCCATCAAAAACGCAGATGGCGCCACTGGAGCTTTCTTT
TRBD1,TRBJ1-2,NA,TRBV30,CAWSPRQGHGYTF,TGTGCCTGGAGTCCTCGACAGGGTCATGGCTACACCTTC
NA,TRBJ2-1,NA,TRBV10-3,CATGSLHNEQFF,TGTGCCACCGGATCTCTGCACAATGAGCAGTTCTTC
TRBD1,TRBJ2-5,once,TRBV25-1,CASSKPTGGRETQYF,TGTGCCAGCAGTAAACCGACAGGGGGGAGGGAGACCCAGTACTTC
TRBD1,TRBJ2-7,NA,TRBV19,CASRDPGGPTWEQYF,TGTGCCAGTAGGGATCCAGGGGGCCCCACCTGGGAGCAGTACTTC
NA,TRBJ2-3,NA,TRBV3-1/TRBV3-2,CASSQDELNGSTDTQYF,TGTGCCAGCAGCCAAGATGAGTTAAACGGTAGCACAGATACGCAGTATTTT
NA,TRBJ2-5,NA,TRBV9,CASGETQYF,TGTGCCAGCGGAGAGACCCAGTACTTC